This T cell receptor (beta chain) appears in the sequencing data of a study of blood T cell repertoires in COVID-19. Per the original data handling: Quantification of nucleated cells was approximated via reference gene primer amplification. Libraries were prepared by immunoSEQ multiplex PCR; TCRdb keeps only in-frame clonotypes and omits some of them. The V and J calls and the clone size are those of that table, but D and trimming were determined from the DNA. The sample records tens of thousands of clones, under 95% being singletons. Per the germline V gene, CDR1 is SGDLS and CDR2 is YYNGEE. This CDR3 has 15 residues. J gave up 2 bases and V 0 bases, and 5 bases lay outside the gene matches.

The clonotype was recovered from a man aged 70 or older with active COVID-19. Source material: peripheral blood. The chain couples TRBV9 to TRBJ2-7; 7 bases match TRBD1. CDR3: CASSVGDRPTYEQYF. The CDR3 region has the DNA TGTGCCAGCAGCGTAGGGGACAGACCAACCTACGAGCAGTACTTC.